Detailed here is one T cell receptor (beta chain). This clonotype has at least ten counts. Its cognate antigen has yet to be identified. Base-call qualities are not available, and no considerably larger clone is one nucleotide away. The data belong to a study of neurological immune-mediated disorders (dated by TCRdb to between 2018 and 2021). Looking at the study overall: Peripheral blood TCR-beta repertoires from patients with HTLV-I-associated myelopathy (HAM/TSP), patients with multiple sclerosis, and healthy controls were compared in the study using UMI-based sequencing. The approximately 110 TCR-beta libraries included longitudinal samples, technical triplicates and paired sorted CD4+ and CD8+ T-cell subsets alongside PBMC samples. Each longitudinal HAM/TSP and healthy donor was sampled at 3 time-points spaced at about 3-45 month intervals. The cohort included approximately 70 subjects: some 15 with HAM/TSP, some 35 with multiple sclerosis, and approximately 20 healthy controls.

cDNA synthesis used template-switch 5'RACE with a primer carrying a 10-nucleotide random unique molecular identifier tagging each TCR transcript. Over 200 million TCR-beta sequences, covering 15-18 subjects, were produced in each sequencing run. The RNeasy kit was used to extract total RNA. The KAPA Real-time Library Amplification kit was used to amplify TCR-beta VDJ regions with primers targeting the TCR constant region and the 5'RACE anchor. A first PCR added sample indexes and Illumina adaptors, and a second PCR then raised library yield. After Ampure bead purification, the roughly 650 bp TCR product was size-selected on a 2% E-gel SizeSelection system. Library quality was checked on a Bioanalyzer, concentration was measured with Qubit, and libraries were quantified with the Kapa Library Quantification kit before pooling. An Illumina HiSeq 2500 was used to sequence the libraries paired-end at 2 x 150 bp. To increase sequence diversity, about 25-31% phiX was spiked into each library pool. Per the original workflow: Quality-filtered reads were processed with the UMI-based MiGEC pipeline, which removed over 75% of raw TCR sequences during error correction. IMGT germline references were used for alignment of VDJ genes, and clonotypes were defined by a unique CDR3 amino acid sequence together with V-J genes. Clonal expansion, Shannon diversity and CDR3 relatedness (CalcPairwiseDistances, ClusterSamples) were evaluated with VDJtools, and phylogenetic trees were built with CLCbio workbench. Clones with at least 8 unique UMIs were defined as expanded, with this threshold being based on coefficient-of-variation modelling across technical triplicates. Starting from the raw public reads, TCRdb applied fastp trimming at Q25, assembled clones with MiXCR and retained in-frame beta chains. Each CDR3 protein appears once, grouped with its most common genes and DNA. These V and J calls derive from TCRdb rather than the authors' analysis. Recorded for this sample are about 45,000 distinct CDR3 sequences; roughly 14% of them occurred a single time. The top ten hold about an eighth of the sample.

This sample's time point label indicates: longitudinal time-point 3. The healthy controls were volunteers from a blood bank in Maryland, USA. Libraries from unsorted PBMCs were made from 2 million PBMCs kept in RNAlater at -80 degrees C until RNA extraction. Peripheral blood was subjected to Ficoll-Hypaque density gradient centrifugation to isolate PBMCs, which were then cryopreserved in liquid nitrogen. Trimming leaves V shorter by 4 bases and J shorter by 1 base, with the junction holding 10 bases beyond the gene matches. CDR3 length: 17 amino acids, cysteine to phenylalanine. The read is trimmed to its CDR3 DNA, 51 bases read in frame from base 1. Per the germline V gene, SGHDN is the CDR1 and FVKESK is the CDR2. The study at large found these results: TCR clonal expansion was greatest in HAM/TSP patients and smallest in MS patients, who ranked below even healthy controls. No identical CDR3 amino acid sequences were found to be shared among expanded clones across subjects, suggesting that TCR-beta repertoires were private in all groups.

The sample taken for sequencing was PBMCs. The rearrangement combines TRBV14 with TRBJ2-1, and 7 bases in between align with TRBD2. This clonotype was sampled from a man aged 25-45 years in good health. At the DNA level, the sequence is TGTGCCAGCAGCCCGCCGACTAGCTCCTCATCCTACAATGAGCAGTTCTTC. This encodes CASSPPTSSSSYNEQFF. The CDR3 plus the reference TRBV14 and TRBJ2-1 genes for the other parts give the full variable domain: EAGVTQFPSHSVIEKGQTVTLRCDPISGHDNLYWYRRVMGKEIKFLLHFVKESKQDESGMPNNRFLAERTGGTYSTLKVQPAELEDSGVYFCASSPPTSSSSYNEQFFGPGTRLTVL.